The 13 T cell receptor beta chains below all came from one sample that was sequenced in a study of blood T cell repertoires in COVID-19. This table comes from immunoSEQ multiplex PCR, and its TCRdb copy is limited to in-frame clones, with some not included. There are fewer than 120,000 clones in the sample; 87% occur only once, and 4.8% lies in the top ten. Sequencing was performed on peripheral blood. Receptors were obtained from a human donor in a cohort sampled during active COVID-19.

The gene calls are TRBV7-9 and TRBJ1-2; 10 bases fit TRBD1. Trimming took 4 bases from V and 5 from J; bases not matched to a gene: 4. Germline CDR1 and CDR2: SEHNR and FQNEAQ (reference sequence). This CDR3 is 14 amino acids long. Written as DNA, the CDR3 is TGTGCCAGCAGCTCGCGGACAGGGGGGTATGGCTACACCTTC. Translating it yields CASSSRTGGYGYTF. Complete variable domain (other parts from reference TRBV7-9 and TRBJ1-2): DTGVSQNPRHKITKRGQNVTFRCDPISEHNRLYWYRQTLGQGPEFLTYFQNEAQLEKSRLLSDRFSAERPKGSFSTLEIQRTEQGDSAMYLCASSSRTGGYGYTFGSGTRLTVV.

The rearrangement uses TRBV19 and TRBJ1-1, with D perhaps matching TRBD1 (6 bases). The germline gives CDR1 LNHDA, CDR2 SQIVND (reference sequence). V shed 5 bases and J shed 1 base, with 11 bases lying between them. The CDR3 spans 14 residues. CDR3 sequence reads: CASSPWTENTEAFF. The DNA of the CDR3 is TGTGCCAGTAGTCCGTGGACAGAGAACACTGAAGCTTTCTTT.

The chain employs TRBV11-2 and TRBJ1-1; 10 bases are shared with TRBD1. The germline CDR1 and CDR2 sequences are SGHAT and FQNNGV. The CDR3 consists of 14 residues. The V and J ends lost 2 bases and 5 bases, in that order; junction bases with no gene match: 2. CDR3 sequence: CASSLWDRGTEAFF. The DNA of the CDR3 is TGTGCCAGCAGCTTATGGGACAGGGGAACTGAAGCTTTCTTT.

The V and J genes are TRBV10-3 and TRBJ1-5; D not certain. V was shortened by 4 bases and J by 1 base, with 5 bases between the two germline ends. This CDR3 comprises 13 residues. The germline V gene has CDR1 ENHRY and CDR2 SYGVKD. CDR3 coding DNA: TGTGCCATCAGTGGGGAGAGCAATCAGCCCCAGCATTTT. Protein product: CAISGESNQPQHF.

The CDR3 nucleotides are TGTGCCAGCAGTCGCCGGGGCGAGCAGTACTTC. Translation gives CASSRRGEQYF. The chain links TRBV2 to TRBJ2-7; D perhaps matches TRBD2 (5 bases). Germline V CDR1 and CDR2: SNHLY, FYNNEI. There are 11 residues in the CDR3. V lost 5 bases and J lost 6, with 8 bases in between.

This clone was seen at least ten times. This chain connects TRBV11-2 to TRBJ2-7; TRBD2 is a possible D gene (6 bases). This CDR3 has 14 residues. Germline CDR1 is SGHAT and CDR2 is FQNNGV. V was pared by 5 bases and J by 6 bases, with 17 bases between. For the CDR3, the DNA is TGTGCCAGCAGCCCCCGGTTCGGGGGAACCGAGCAGTACTTC. Translation gives CASSPRFGGTEQYF.

The genes are TRBV2 and TRBJ1-5; perhaps TRBD1 as D (6 bases). Germline CDR1 SNHLY, CDR2 FYNNEI. The CDR3 sequence is 18 residues long. V gave up 4 bases and J gave up 0 bases, with 19 bases separating them. The CDR3 DNA reads as TGTGCCAGCAGTGCCGTCTTGGCAGGGGATCGTAGCAATCAGCCCCAGCATTTT. Translated: CASSAVLAGDRSNQPQHF.

This clone showed up just once. The CDR3 is CAWSVMVPMNTEAFF. The CDR3 DNA follows: TGTGCCTGGAGTGTAATGGTTCCTATGAACACTGAAGCTTTCTTT. The chain links TRBV30 to TRBJ1-1; D remains unclear. The V gene's germline CDR1 is GTSNPN and CDR2 SVGIG (reference sequence). With 0 bases removed from V and 0 bases from J, the gap between germline ends came to 11 bases. This CDR3 has 15 amino acids.

The chain is built from TRBV11-2 and TRBJ2-3; TRBD1 matches 9 bases. The germline gives CDR1 SGHAT, CDR2 FQNNGV. Germline trimming cut 1 base from V and 2 bases from J; bases unmatched to any gene: 4. This CDR3 is 16 amino acids long. The CDR3 bases are TGTGCCAGCAGCTTAGGAGGGGACAGGGTCACAGATACGCAGTATTTT. Amino acid sequence: CASSLGGDRVTDTQYF. The full variable domain, rest sourced from reference TRBV11-2 and TRBJ2-3, is EAGVAQSPRYKIIEKRQSVAFWCNPISGHATLYWYQQILGQGPKLLIQFQNNGVVDDSQLPKDRFSAERLKGVDSTLKIQPAKLEDSAVYLCASSLGGDRVTDTQYFGPGTRLTVL.

The chain joins TRBV6-5 to TRBJ1-2; no clear D gene. CDR1 is MNHEY and CDR2 is SVGAGI in the germline V gene. Trimming left V 8 bases short and J 2 bases short, with 18 bases between. The CDR3 has 15 residues. The CDR3 nucleotides read TGTGCCAGCCAACCGAGCTTCTCGGGGAACTATGGCTACACCTTC. It encodes CASQPSFSGNYGYTF.

The rearrangement uses TRBV9 and TRBJ1-3; a possible D gene is TRBD1 (5 bases). Germline CDR1 reads SGDLS; CDR2 reads YYNGEE. The CDR3 is made up of 15 amino acids. V was cut by 1 base and J by 3 bases, with 11 bases left in between. Here the CDR3 DNA reads TGTGCCAGCAGCGTATCTGGGGCGGATGGAAACACCATATATTTT. Encoded protein: CASSVSGADGNTIYF.

The chain carries TRBV5-1 and TRBJ1-1; a possible D gene is TRBD1 (5 bases). Trimming removed 4 bases at V and 2 bases at J, with 12 bases between. This CDR3 region has 14 residues. CDR1 is SGHRS, CDR2 YFSETQ, per germline. In DNA form, the CDR3 reads TGCGCCAGCAGCCCAAGGGGTTTAAACACTGAAGCTTTCTTT. The encoded protein is CASSPRGLNTEAFF. The whole variable domain, filled in from reference TRBV5-1 and TRBJ1-1, reads KAGVTQTPRYLIKTRGQQVTLSCSPISGHRSVSWYQQTPGQGLQFLFEYFSETQRNKGNFPGRFSGRQFSNSRSEMNVSTLELGDSALYLCASSPRGLNTEAFFGQGTRLTVV.

The rearrangement links TRBV9 to TRBJ2-7; 7 nucleotides match TRBD1. Germline CDR1 is SGDLS and CDR2 is YYNGEE. The CDR3 is 14 amino acids. The V and J ends lost 3 bases and 5 bases, in that order; junction bases with no gene match: 8. The CDR3 sequence is CASSDGQVLDEQYF. The CDR3 DNA follows: TGTGCCAGCAGCGACGGACAGGTATTGGACGAGCAGTACTTC.